The 30 T cell receptor beta chains listed next were all sequenced from one sample in a study of cytomegalovirus exposure and HLA in healthy donors. Primers: 60 Vbeta forward and 13 Jbeta reverse. Some clones are missing from TCRdb's copy, which holds only in-frame ones; the method was immunoSEQ multiplex PCR. This table holds about 130,000 clones, 77% found once. The specimen was PBMCs. Source of these receptors: a man under 40 in good health and CMV-seronegative.

The genes are TRBV11-2 and TRBJ2-7; 11 bases fit TRBD2. V lost 5 bases, J lost 4 bases, and 7 bases stayed unmatched. The CDR3 contains 15 residues. Germline CDR1 is SGHAT and CDR2 is FQNNGV. CDR3 nucleotides: TGTGCCAGCAGCCTCACTAGCGGGAGAAGTTACGAGCAGTACTTC. Translated, it gives CASSLTSGRSYEQYF.

The rearrangement uses TRBV10-3 and TRBJ1-1; 9 bases are a match to TRBD1. Germline lookup yields CDR1 ENHRY and CDR2 SYGVKD. V lost 1 base, J lost 1 base, and 4 bases stayed unmatched. The CDR3 has 16 residues. The CDR3 loop reads CAISEYGGQGNTEAFF. In DNA form, the CDR3 reads TGTGCCATCAGTGAGTACGGGGGACAGGGGAACACTGAAGCTTTCTTT.

This chain links TRBV19 with TRBJ1-2, with 8 bases aligning to TRBD1. CDR1 and CDR2 (germline): LNHDA, SQIVND (reference sequence). The junction had 3 bases not matched to a gene; V was cut back by 6 bases and J by 0 bases. The CDR3 covers 14 residues. CDR3: CASRMTGANYGYTF. Written as DNA, the CDR3 is TGTGCCAGTAGGATGACAGGGGCTAACTATGGCTACACCTTC.

This clone came up a few times. The chain couples TRBV25-1 to TRBJ2-3; D is possibly TRBD2 (5 bases). This CDR3 is built from 17 residues. In germline, CDR1 is MGHDK, CDR2 SYGVNS. V lost 3 bases and J 2 bases, leaving 18 bases between the germline ends. CDR3 coding DNA: TGTGCCAGCAGTGAGACTACCCGGGAACAGTCCACAGATACGCAGTATTTT. Its protein is CASSETTREQSTDTQYF.

This clone turned up a few times. The chain combines TRBV6-5 with TRBJ2-5, with 7 bases aligning to TRBD2. The germline V gene has CDR1 MNHEY and CDR2 SVGAGI. V dropped 7 bases and J dropped 4; count of bases not matched to a gene: 6. The CDR3 covers 13 residues. The CDR3 DNA sequence: TGTGCCAGCACGGGCTGGGGGGGAGAGACCCAGTACTTC. Protein product: CASTGWGGETQYF.

This chain connects TRBV6-6 to TRBJ2-7; D might be TRBD1 (6 bases). The V gene's germline CDR1 is MNHNY and CDR2 SVGAGI (reference sequence). The CDR3 is 14 amino acids. Trimming removed 5 bases at V and 2 bases at J, with 13 bases between. The CDR3 coding sequence is TGTGCCAGCAGTCGGACAGTGGGAGCCTACGAGCAGTACTTC. Translation: CASSRTVGAYEQYF.

The rearrangement uses TRBV5-1 and TRBJ2-1; D uncertain. Trimming cost V 3 bases and J 6 bases, with 7 bases left between them. The length of the CDR3 is 12 residues. Germline V CDR1 and CDR2: SGHRS, YFSETQ. The DNA of the CDR3 is TGCGCCAGCAGCTCTCTAGGCAATGAGCAGTTCTTC. It encodes CASSSLGNEQFF.

V is TRBV29-1 and J is TRBJ2-3, with TRBD2 matching 13 bases. V trimming: 7 bases; J trimming: 5 bases; junction bases outside the gene matches: 6. CDR1 is SQVTM and CDR2 is ANQGSEA in the germline V gene. This CDR3 comprises 14 residues. The CDR3 loop is CSGRGLAGRDTQYF. For the CDR3, the DNA is TGCAGCGGGAGGGGACTAGCGGGAAGAGATACGCAGTATTTT.

Only a few counts were recorded for this clone. This chain joins TRBV25-1 and TRBJ2-7, with D possibly TRBD1 on 5 matching bases. CDR1 and CDR2 (germline): MGHDK, SYGVNS. V lost 2 bases and J 5 bases, leaving 13 bases between the germline ends. The CDR3 totals 14 residues. The CDR3 loop reads CASSEGAGNHEQYF. The CDR3 nucleotides are TGTGCCAGCAGTGAAGGGGCAGGGAACCACGAGCAGTACTTC.

This chain connects TRBV29-1 to TRBJ2-2; 9 bases line up with TRBD1. The CDR3 sequence is 13 residues long. CDR1 is SQVTM, CDR2 ANQGSEA, per germline. The V segment lost 6 bases and the J segment 7 bases; nucleotides outside the gene matches: 6. As DNA, the CDR3 is TGCAGCGTGACAGGGGGTTGGAGCGGGGAGCTGTTTTTT. It yields the protein CSVTGGWSGELFF.

The V gene is TRBV6-5, the J gene TRBJ1-4, with TRBD1 as a possible D gene (6 bases). This CDR3 comprises 15 residues. The V and J ends lost 6 bases and 5 bases respectively, with 16 bases between them. Germline V gene lookup returns CDR1 MNHEY and CDR2 SVGAGI. As DNA, the CDR3 is TGTGCCAGCAGGAAACAGGGTGCCCTGAATGAAAAACTGTTTTTT. Amino acid sequence: CASRKQGALNEKLFF.

Only a few counts were recorded for this clone. The chain joins TRBV2 to TRBJ2-7, with 10 bases matching TRBD1. With 5 bases clipped from V and 3 bases from J, the junction kept 7 bases outside the gene matches. The CDR3 spans 15 residues. Germline lookup yields CDR1 SNHLY and CDR2 FYNNEI. CDR3 bases: TGTGCCAGCAGTTACCAGGGACAGGGGCTCTACGAGCAGTACTTC. Translated: CASSYQGQGLYEQYF.

The chain uses TRBV28 and TRBJ1-2, with D perhaps matching TRBD1 (5 bases). The V gene lost 3 bases and the J gene lost 4 bases, with 9 bases spanning the gap. CDR1 MDHEN and CDR2 SYDVKM come from the germline V gene. The CDR3 covers 13 residues. The CDR3 spells CASSLDKSYGYTF. CDR3 sequence (DNA): TGTGCCAGCAGTTTGGACAAGTCCTATGGCTACACCTTC.

This clone was observed once. The J gene is TRBJ2-1, the V gene TRBV10-2; 15 nucleotides agree with TRBD2. V lost 6 bases, J lost 7 bases, and 10 bases stayed unmatched. Germline CDR1 is WSHSY and CDR2 is SAAADI. The length of the CDR3 is 17 residues. CDR3 loop: CASSLPGLAGGRNEQFF. The CDR3 coding sequence is TGCGCCAGCAGCCTACCGGGACTAGCGGGAGGAAGGAATGAGCAGTTCTTC.

V usage is TRBV7-9 and J usage is TRBJ2-7; 9 bases line up with TRBD1. Germline V gene lookup returns CDR1 SEHNR and CDR2 FQNEAQ (reference sequence). CDR3 length: 17 residues. With V trimmed by 5 bases and J by 0 bases, 11 bases remained unmatched. The CDR3 coding sequence is TGTGCCAGCAGCATGCCTTACTCACAGGGGGCCTCCTACGAGCAGTACTTC. Its translation is CASSMPYSQGASYEQYF.

J is TRBJ2-5 and V is TRBV25-1; D might be TRBD1 (6 bases). Germline CDR1 is MGHDK and CDR2 is SYGVNS. This CDR3 contains 14 residues. V was shortened by 4 bases and J by 5 bases, with 14 bases between the two germline ends. CDR3 DNA sequence: TGTGCCAGCAGTGGGCCCCCCAGGGGCGAGACCCAGTACTTC. Protein product: CASSGPPRGETQYF.

The CDR3 DNA sequence: TGTGCCAGCAGTGAGTTACAGGGTAGGACAGATACGCAGTATTTT. Its protein product is CASSELQGRTDTQYF. The chain links TRBV2 to TRBJ2-3; the D gene is possibly TRBD1 (6 bases). Per the germline V gene, CDR1 is SNHLY and CDR2 is FYNNEI. V lost 3 bases and J lost 3, with 13 bases in between. CDR3 length: 15 amino acids. The full variable domain, with the rest looked up from reference TRBV2 and TRBJ2-3, is EPEVTQTPSHQVTQMGQEVILRCVPISNHLYFYWYRQILGQKVEFLVSFYNNEISEKSEIFDDQFSVERPDGSNFTLKIRSTKLEDSAMYFCASSELQGRTDTQYFGPGTRLTVL.

This clone appeared a single time. The CDR3 protein is CAISERLADTDTQYF. The CDR3 DNA sequence: TGTGCCATCAGTGAACGCCTAGCGGACACAGATACGCAGTATTTT. This chain connects TRBV10-3 to TRBJ2-3; TRBD2 agrees at 7 bases. The V gene end was trimmed by 3 bases and the J gene end by 2 bases; junction bases not matched to a gene: 5. Germline CDR1 ENHRY, CDR2 SYGVKD. The CDR3 runs 15 residues.

The chain uses TRBV15 and TRBJ2-3, with 7 nucleotides matching TRBD2. This CDR3 has 17 residues. Germline loops: CDR1 LNHNV, CDR2 YYDKDF (reference sequence). Trimming at V came to 1 base and at J to 2 bases, leaving 9 bases not matched to a gene. CDR3 coding DNA: TGTGCCACCAGCAGAGGGTTGGAGCGGGGCCCCACAGATACGCAGTATTTT. Its translation: CATSRGLERGPTDTQYF.

V and J are TRBV5-6 and TRBJ2-7; D is uncertain. Germline CDR1 SGHDT, CDR2 YYEEEE. The CDR3 runs 13 residues. Trimming stripped 1 base from V and 2 bases from J, with 7 bases between. The CDR3 here is CASSLSSAYEQYF. CDR3 in DNA: TGTGCCAGCAGCTTGTCCTCTGCCTACGAGCAGTACTTC.

Note on this clone: Mismatch with germline at one junction end may stem from a read error. The rearrangement joins TRBV9 to TRBJ2-2; possibly TRBD1 for D (6 bases). The CDR3 length is 16 residues. The germline gives CDR1 SGDLS, CDR2 YYNGEE. CDR3 amino acids: CVSSVRGTSNTGELFF. As DNA, the CDR3 is TGTGTCAGCAGCGTTAGGGGGACAAGTAACACCGGGGAGCTGTTTTTT.

J is TRBJ1-5 and V is TRBV2; weak D call: TRBD1 (5 bases). The germline CDR1 and CDR2 sequences are SNHLY and FYNNEI. The CDR3 is made up of 14 amino acids. The ends were cut back, 6 bases at V and 1 base at J, with 10 bases in the middle. The CDR3 sequence is CASRDTTSNQPQHF. DNA for the CDR3: TGTGCCAGCAGGGACACGACCAGCAATCAGCCCCAGCATTTT.

The V call is TRBV27, the J call TRBJ2-1; 8 bases match TRBD2. Germline CDR1 and CDR2: MNHEY and SMNVEV (reference sequence). This CDR3 spans 14 amino acids. The J segment lost 7 bases and the V segment lost 2 bases, leaving 4 bases of the junction unmatched. The CDR3 DNA sequence: TGTGCCAGCAGTTTAACCGGGACTAGTAATGAGCAGTTCTTC. It translates to CASSLTGTSNEQFF.

This chain uses TRBV4-2 with TRBJ2-7; the match to TRBD1 covers 12 bases. CDR1 LGHNA and CDR2 YNFKEQ come from the germline V gene. The V segment lost 2 bases and the J segment 5 bases; nucleotides outside the gene matches: 7. The CDR3 extends over 16 amino acids. CDR3 sequence: CASSQPRGTGGDEQYF. DNA for the CDR3: TGTGCCAGCAGCCAACCCCGTGGGACAGGGGGCGACGAGCAGTACTTC.

This clone was seen a few times. The chain uses TRBV6-6 and TRBJ1-2; 9 positions match TRBD1. V shed 6 bases, J shed 6 bases, and the junction held 8 bases outside the gene matches. CDR3 length: 14 amino acids. CDR1 is MNHNY and CDR2 is SVGAGI in the germline V gene (reference sequence). The CDR3, as DNA: TGTGCCAGCAGCCCCACCGACAGGGGGAATGGCTACACCTTC. Its translation: CASSPTDRGNGYTF.

The rearrangement links TRBV5-1 to TRBJ2-3; D is perhaps TRBD2 (6 bases). The CDR3 is made up of 17 amino acids. V shed 5 bases and J shed 0 bases, with 19 bases lying between them. Germline CDR1 SGHRS, CDR2 YFSETQ. The DNA of the CDR3 is TGCGCCAGCAGATTCCACGGCGGGGCCCCTAGCACAGATACGCAGTATTTT. Amino acid sequence: CASRFHGGAPSTDTQYF. Full variable domain (remainder filled in from reference TRBV5-1 and TRBJ2-3): KAGVTQTPRYLIKTRGQQVTLSCSPISGHRSVSWYQQTPGQGLQFLFEYFSETQRNKGNFPGRFSGRQFSNSRSEMNVSTLELGDSALYLCASRFHGGAPSTDTQYFGPGTRLTVL.

The DNA for the CDR3 is TGTGCCAGCAGCTTAGGGACAGCCCAAGAGACCCAGTACTTC. Translating gives CASSLGTAQETQYF. V usage is TRBV13 and J usage is TRBJ2-5; D is possibly TRBD1 (5 bases). Germline assignment: CDR1 PRHDT and CDR2 FYEKMQ (reference sequence). V was clipped by 0 bases and J by 1 base, with 6 bases between them. The CDR3 covers 14 residues.

Only a few counts were recorded for this clone. As DNA, the CDR3 is TGTGCCAGCAGCCTCGGACAGGGAGAGTTTCACGAGCAGTACTTC. As protein: CASSLGQGEFHEQYF. The genes are TRBV7-9 and TRBJ2-7; 8 bases line up with TRBD1. Germline-derived CDR1 and CDR2 are SEHNR and FQNEAQ (reference sequence). This CDR3 is built from 15 residues. V was pared by 5 bases and J by 5 bases, with 11 bases of the junction left unmatched. Full variable domain (rest looked up from reference TRBV7-9 and TRBJ2-7): DTGVSQNPRHKITKRGQNVTFRCDPISEHNRLYWYRQTLGQGPEFLTYFQNEAQLEKSRLLSDRFSAERPKGSFSTLEIQRTEQGDSAMYLCASSLGQGEFHEQYFGPGTRLTVT.

This clone was found a few times. V is TRBV28 and J is TRBJ2-7, with 9 bases matching TRBD1. V trimming: 6 bases; J trimming: 2 bases; junction bases outside the gene matches: 8. CDR3 length equals 15 residues. From germline, CDR1 is MDHEN and CDR2 SYDVKM. The CDR3 bases are TGTGCCAGCAGAGCCCGGGACAGGGTTACCTACGAGCAGTACTTC. This sequence encodes CASRARDRVTYEQYF.

The CDR3 region has the DNA TGTGCCAGCAGCCAAGCCTCCGGTGCCAGGGGGTTCTTC. Translated, it gives CASSQASGARGFF. This sequence joins TRBV14 and TRBJ2-1, with D maybe TRBD1 (6 bases). V shed 1 base and J shed 15 bases, with 16 bases lying between them. The CDR3 runs 13 residues. Germline V gene data show CDR1 as SGHDN and CDR2 as FVKESK.